The sequence of this TCR beta chain was determined in a study of shared clonotypes between healthy human individuals. Study overall: Each donor's CD8 memory used one plate, CD8 naive two, each CD4 subset three. Study conclusions and caveats: Generally, naive subsets (rather than memory subsets) showed larger estimated richness.

The study separated CD4+ cells into CD45RA+ naive and CD45RA-negative memory subsets. Concerning this clone: Its matching antigen is unknown.

This table comes from immunoSEQ multiplex PCR, and its TCRdb copy is limited to in-frame clones, with some not included. The sample includes 1.6 million or so clones, roughly 97% of them seen just once. The sequenced sample was naive CD4+ T cells sorted from blood. Described subset: CD45RA+ positively selected. The receptor was isolated from a young man in good health.

CDR3 sequence: CASSPGGSGKREKLFF. The DNA for the CDR3 is TGTGCCAGCAGCCCAGGGGGATCAGGGAAGCGCGAAAAACTGTTTTTT. The chain employs TRBV7-9 and TRBJ1-4; 7 nucleotides align to TRBD1. Germline V gene lookup returns CDR1 SEHNR and CDR2 FQNEAQ (reference sequence). J lost 8 bases, V lost 5 bases, and 14 bases had no gene match. The CDR3 runs 16 residues.